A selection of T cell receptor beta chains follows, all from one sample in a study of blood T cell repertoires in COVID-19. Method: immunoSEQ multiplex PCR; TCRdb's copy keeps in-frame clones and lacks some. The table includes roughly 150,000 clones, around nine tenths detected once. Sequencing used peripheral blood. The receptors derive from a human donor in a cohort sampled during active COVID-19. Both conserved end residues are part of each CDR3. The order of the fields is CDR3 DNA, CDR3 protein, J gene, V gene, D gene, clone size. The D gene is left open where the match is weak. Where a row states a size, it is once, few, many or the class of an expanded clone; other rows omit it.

cdr3_nt: TGTGCCAGCAGCCAGGGGCGGGGGAGGCCCGGGGAGCTGTTTTTT
cdr3_aa: CASSQGRGRPGELFF
j_call: TRBJ2-2
v_call: TRBV7-3
d_call: -
clone_size: -

cdr3_nt: TGTGCCAGCAGTTACAGCCCTAACTATGGCTACACCTTC
cdr3_aa: CASSYSPNYGYTF
j_call: TRBJ1-2
v_call: TRBV27
d_call: -
clone_size: -

cdr3_nt: TGCGCCAGCAGGAGCGGGCGAGCGGGGGACTACAATGAGCAGTTCTTC
cdr3_aa: CASRSGRAGDYNEQFF
j_call: TRBJ2-1
v_call: TRBV10-1
d_call: TRBD2
clone_size: -

cdr3_nt: TGTGCCAGCAGTGACTCTGAAACTAGCACAGATACGCAGTATTTT
cdr3_aa: CASSDSETSTDTQYF
j_call: TRBJ2-3
v_call: TRBV6-4
d_call: -
clone_size: -

cdr3_nt: TGTGCCAGCAGTTTGACAGGGTTCACCTTC
cdr3_aa: CASSLTGFTF
j_call: TRBJ1-2
v_call: TRBV6-6
d_call: TRBD1
clone_size: -

cdr3_nt: TGTGCCAGCAGCTTACAACCTCCGGGGTTGTCGTATAAACTGTTTTTT
cdr3_aa: CASSLQPPGLSYKLFF
j_call: TRBJ1-4
v_call: TRBV13
d_call: -
clone_size: -

cdr3_nt: TGCGCCAGCAGCTTGGACGTGGGCGCGGGGGGAAACATTCAGTACTTC
cdr3_aa: CASSLDVGAGGNIQYF
j_call: TRBJ2-4
v_call: TRBV5-1
d_call: TRBD2
clone_size: few

cdr3_nt: TGTGCCAGCCACTCCAGGTCCTATCAGCCCCAGCATTTT
cdr3_aa: CASHSRSYQPQHF
j_call: TRBJ1-5
v_call: TRBV28
d_call: -
clone_size: -

cdr3_nt: TGTGCCAGCAGCGTAGCTACGGGGGACGGAGGCGGGAACACTGAAGCTTTCTTT
cdr3_aa: CASSVATGDGGGNTEAFF
j_call: TRBJ1-1
v_call: TRBV9
d_call: -
clone_size: -

cdr3_nt: TGTGCCAGCAGTTTCCTAGGACAGAACACTGAAGCTTTCTTT
cdr3_aa: CASSFLGQNTEAFF
j_call: TRBJ1-1
v_call: TRBV28
d_call: -
clone_size: -

cdr3_nt: TGCGCCAGCAGTGGGGGGGCCTCCTACGAGCAGTACTTC
cdr3_aa: CASSGGASYEQYF
j_call: TRBJ2-7
v_call: TRBV5-1
d_call: -
clone_size: -

cdr3_nt: TGCAGCGTTGAGGGGCTAGCGGGAGACTGGGAGCAGTACTTC
cdr3_aa: CSVEGLAGDWEQYF
j_call: TRBJ2-7
v_call: TRBV29-1
d_call: TRBD2
clone_size: -

cdr3_nt: TGTGCTAGTGGTTTCCAGGAGGGAGAGACCCAGTACTTC
cdr3_aa: CASGFQEGETQYF
j_call: TRBJ2-5
v_call: TRBV12-5
d_call: -
clone_size: -

cdr3_nt: TGCGCCAGCAGGGGCACGGCTAATGAAAAACTGTTTTTT
cdr3_aa: CASRGTANEKLFF
j_call: TRBJ1-4
v_call: TRBV5-1
d_call: -
clone_size: -

cdr3_nt: TGTGCCAGCAGTCAGACTAGCGGCCTATACAATGAGCAGTTCTTC
cdr3_aa: CASSQTSGLYNEQFF
j_call: TRBJ2-1
v_call: TRBV2
d_call: TRBD2
clone_size: -

cdr3_nt: TGCGCCAGCAGCTTGGTGGGGGAGGGTTACAATGAGCAGTTCTTC
cdr3_aa: CASSLVGEGYNEQFF
j_call: TRBJ2-1
v_call: TRBV5-1
d_call: TRBD2
clone_size: -

cdr3_nt: TGTGCCTGGAGCCGGGACAGGGGACGACAGCCCCAGCATTTT
cdr3_aa: CAWSRDRGRQPQHF
j_call: TRBJ1-5
v_call: TRBV30
d_call: TRBD1
clone_size: -

cdr3_nt: TGTGCCAGCAGTGTTCAGGGTTGGGAGACCCAGTACTTC
cdr3_aa: CASSVQGWETQYF
j_call: TRBJ2-5
v_call: TRBV2
d_call: -
clone_size: -

cdr3_nt: TGTGCCAGCAGAACAGCTCCCCATGAGCAGTTCTTC
cdr3_aa: CASRTAPHEQFF
j_call: TRBJ2-1
v_call: TRBV6-5
d_call: -
clone_size: -

cdr3_nt: TGTGCCAGCAGCTTCGACTACAGGGCGGACTACAATGAGCAGTTCTTC
cdr3_aa: CASSFDYRADYNEQFF
j_call: TRBJ2-1
v_call: TRBV7-8
d_call: -
clone_size: -

cdr3_nt: TGTGCCAGCAGCTTACCCGAGGGTAACCCCTCATCAAACTATGGCTACACCTTC
cdr3_aa: CASSLPEGNPSSNYGYTF
j_call: TRBJ1-2
v_call: TRBV7-9
d_call: -
clone_size: -

cdr3_nt: TGTGCCACCAAGGGGTTATGGTCCTACGAGCAGTACTTC
cdr3_aa: CATKGLWSYEQYF
j_call: TRBJ2-7
v_call: TRBV28
d_call: -
clone_size: -

cdr3_nt: TGTGCCAGCAGGTTTAGCGGGGGCGGCCAAGAGACCCAGTACTTC
cdr3_aa: CASRFSGGGQETQYF
j_call: TRBJ2-5
v_call: TRBV11-2
d_call: TRBD2
clone_size: -

cdr3_nt: TGCGCCAGCAGCTTGGAGGGGGCCCCGGGGGAAAAACTGTTTTTT
cdr3_aa: CASSLEGAPGEKLFF
j_call: TRBJ1-4
v_call: TRBV5-1
d_call: TRBD1
clone_size: -

cdr3_nt: TGTGCCAGCAGTTTCTCGACTAGCACAGATACGCAGTATTTT
cdr3_aa: CASSFSTSTDTQYF
j_call: TRBJ2-3
v_call: TRBV2
d_call: -
clone_size: -

cdr3_nt: TGTGCCAGCGCAGGGAACACTGAAGCTTTCTTT
cdr3_aa: CASAGNTEAFF
j_call: TRBJ1-1
v_call: TRBV28
d_call: -
clone_size: -

cdr3_nt: TGTGCCAGCAGACTAGGGACAGCAGAAAAACTGTTTTTT
cdr3_aa: CASRLGTAEKLFF
j_call: TRBJ1-4
v_call: TRBV6-6
d_call: TRBD1
clone_size: once

cdr3_nt: TGTGCCAGCAGTCGGGACAGGGGCTACGAGCAGTACTTC
cdr3_aa: CASSRDRGYEQYF
j_call: TRBJ2-7
v_call: TRBV27
d_call: TRBD1
clone_size: -

cdr3_nt: TGCGCCAGCAGCCCAGGCTGGGGAGGAAGGACCGGGGAGCTGTTTTTT
cdr3_aa: CASSPGWGGRTGELFF
j_call: TRBJ2-2
v_call: TRBV5-1
d_call: -
clone_size: -

cdr3_nt: TGTGCCAGCTTCGACAGGGGTAACTCACCCCTCCACTTT
cdr3_aa: CASFDRGNSPLHF
j_call: TRBJ1-6
v_call: TRBV6-5
d_call: TRBD1
clone_size: -

cdr3_nt: TGCGCCAGCAGCCATTTCGGACCAGGGAAGAGAAACATTCAGTACTTC
cdr3_aa: CASSHFGPGKRNIQYF
j_call: TRBJ2-4
v_call: TRBV4-1
d_call: -
clone_size: -

cdr3_nt: TGTGCCAGCAGCCAACCTGAGGGCCCTAATGAAAAACTGTTTTTT
cdr3_aa: CASSQPEGPNEKLFF
j_call: TRBJ1-4
v_call: TRBV4-2
d_call: -
clone_size: -

cdr3_nt: TGTGCCAGCAGCGCACTAGCGGGAGGGCGAGAGACCCAGTACTTC
cdr3_aa: CASSALAGGRETQYF
j_call: TRBJ2-5
v_call: TRBV6-5
d_call: TRBD2
clone_size: -

cdr3_nt: TGTGCCAGCAGCCAAGTCACAGGTTGGAAGGGAGAGACCCAGTACTTC
cdr3_aa: CASSQVTGWKGETQYF
j_call: TRBJ2-5
v_call: TRBV3-1/TRBV3-2
d_call: -
clone_size: -

cdr3_nt: TGCGCCAGCAGCCAGTTAGCGGAGGGGCGGGTCGGGGAGCTGTTTTTT
cdr3_aa: CASSQLAEGRVGELFF
j_call: TRBJ2-2
v_call: TRBV4-1
d_call: -
clone_size: -

cdr3_nt: TGTGCCAGCAGCGTAGGTACAAGCTCCTATAATTCACCCCTCCACTTT
cdr3_aa: CASSVGTSSYNSPLHF
j_call: TRBJ1-6
v_call: TRBV9
d_call: -
clone_size: -

cdr3_nt: TGTGCCAGCAGCTGGGACAGGGGCCTGATTGGCGAGCAGTACTTC
cdr3_aa: CASSWDRGLIGEQYF
j_call: TRBJ2-7
v_call: TRBV5-6
d_call: TRBD1
clone_size: -

cdr3_nt: TGTGCCACCAGTAGCGGGGGTTCTGAAGCTTTCTTT
cdr3_aa: CATSSGGSEAFF
j_call: TRBJ1-1
v_call: TRBV24-1
d_call: -
clone_size: -

cdr3_nt: TGTGCCAGTAGTATAGCGCCGAGTCAGCCCCAGCATTTT
cdr3_aa: CASSIAPSQPQHF
j_call: TRBJ1-5
v_call: TRBV19
d_call: -
clone_size: -

cdr3_nt: TGTGCCAGCAGCCAAGTGCTAACGGAAGAGACCCAGTACTTC
cdr3_aa: CASSQVLTEETQYF
j_call: TRBJ2-5
v_call: TRBV4-2
d_call: -
clone_size: -

cdr3_nt: TGCGCCAGCAGCTTGGCTAAGGAGACCCAGTACTTC
cdr3_aa: CASSLAKETQYF
j_call: TRBJ2-5
v_call: TRBV5-1
d_call: -
clone_size: once

cdr3_nt: TGTGCCAGCAGCTTAGGCGGAGGGAGGGCCTATACAATTTCCAATGAGCAGTTCTTC
cdr3_aa: CASSLGGGRAYTISNEQFF
j_call: TRBJ2-1
v_call: TRBV11-3
d_call: TRBD2
clone_size: -

cdr3_nt: TGTGCCAGCAGCTTAAGAGTCGAGACTAGCGGGAGCGCCGGGGAGCTGTTTTTT
cdr3_aa: CASSLRVETSGSAGELFF
j_call: TRBJ2-2
v_call: TRBV7-3
d_call: TRBD2
clone_size: -

cdr3_nt: TGTGCCAGCAGTCCCCCCCCGGGACAGGGAGGGGAGACCCAGTACTTC
cdr3_aa: CASSPPPGQGGETQYF
j_call: TRBJ2-5
v_call: TRBV28
d_call: TRBD1
clone_size: -

cdr3_nt: TGTGCCAGCAGCCTCCGACAGGGGCACACCGGGGAGCTGTTTTTT
cdr3_aa: CASSLRQGHTGELFF
j_call: TRBJ2-2
v_call: TRBV7-2
d_call: TRBD1
clone_size: -

cdr3_nt: TGTGCCAGCTCACCGGGCGGGGGGAACACTGAAGCTTTCTTT
cdr3_aa: CASSPGGGNTEAFF
j_call: TRBJ1-1
v_call: TRBV18
d_call: -
clone_size: -

cdr3_nt: TGCGCCAGCAGCCGGACAGGGGCCTATAATTCACCCCTCCACTTT
cdr3_aa: CASSRTGAYNSPLHF
j_call: TRBJ1-6
v_call: TRBV5-1
d_call: TRBD1
clone_size: -

cdr3_nt: TGCAGTGCTAGCCCCAGGGAAACGCAGTATTTT
cdr3_aa: CSASPRETQYF
j_call: TRBJ2-3
v_call: TRBV20-1
d_call: -
clone_size: -

cdr3_nt: TGTGCCAGCAGCTTACGTCCTTCTAGCACAGATACGCAGTATTTT
cdr3_aa: CASSLRPSSTDTQYF
j_call: TRBJ2-3
v_call: TRBV7-6
d_call: -
clone_size: once